This T cell receptor beta chain was recovered during a study of CD8 T cells in ankylosing spondylitis. Comment on this clonotype: Antigen unknown.

Study-wide points: Matched synovial fluid from ankylosing spondylitis patients was reported to be enriched for disease-linked clones. Disease-linked clones bore a CD8+ phenotype, appearing relatively rarely in peripheral blood. Several highly homologous variants made up a TCR beta motif, and this motif appeared characteristic of ankylosing spondylitis blood. Prior work had noted some motif variants in reactive arthritis blood and synovial fluid.

The TCR beta libraries were generated through quantitative 5'-RACE incorporating molecular barcodes. TCRdb ran MiXCR on the 5' RACE reads and lists one entry per CDR3 protein. The sample lists some 700,000 distinct CDR3 sequences, around 19% occurring once. Source material: blood, either unsorted or a sorted T cell fraction (not recorded which). The clonotype was recovered from a male donor with ankylosing spondylitis.

CDR3 coding DNA: TGTGCCATCAGTGAGTCGGGGCAGGGAAGGAGGGCTTTCTTT. Translated: CAISESGQGRRAFF. The chain combines TRBV10-3 with TRBJ1-1; TRBD1 might be the D (5 bases). V was shortened by 0 bases and J by 11 bases, with 16 bases between the two germline ends. Per the germline V gene, CDR1 is ENHRY and CDR2 is SYGVKD. The CDR3 covers 14 residues.